This T cell receptor (beta chain) was sequenced in a study of technical replicates of blood from several donors. Some clones are missing from TCRdb's copy, which holds only in-frame ones; the method was immunoSEQ multiplex PCR. The sample consists of some 80,000 clones, 75% to 90% of them appearing once. This receptor was taken from a human donor in good health. Some clones in this sample may be carry-over from other donors' samples. Sequences were obtained from PBMCs.

CDR3 coding DNA: TGTGCCAGCAGCCACGTGGAGAATGAAAAACTGTTTTTT. This translates into CASSHVENEKLFF. The gene calls are TRBV14 and TRBJ1-4; D is unclear. Trimming cost V 3 bases and J 5 bases, with 7 bases left between them. This CDR3 comprises 13 residues. Germline V lookup: CDR1 SGHDN, CDR2 FVKESK.